These 32 T cell receptor beta chains were sequenced from one sample in a study of T-cell memory formation after mild COVID-19. TCRdb re-derived calls from the 5' RACE reads in MiXCR, one entry per CDR3 protein. The sample carries roughly 110,000 distinct CDR3 sequences, approximately 15% recorded once. The material sequenced was PBMCs or a T cell subset sorted from them (not recorded which). These receptors all stem from an adult woman who had mild COVID-19 (a few samples of this study predate the infection). Cell type and time point are not known.

The J gene is TRBJ2-3, the V gene TRBV7-8, with 7 bases lining up with TRBD2. Germline V gene data show CDR1 as SGHVS and CDR2 as FQNEAQ. The CDR3 has 17 residues. After removal of 4 bases from V and 2 bases from J, the junction contained 12 bases not matched to a gene. CDR3 loop: CASSSPTSAYSTDTQYF. In nucleotides, the CDR3 is TGTGCCAGCAGCTCTCCAACTAGCGCCTACTCCACAGATACGCAGTATTTT.

This clonotype was observed a few times. V gene TRBV27 combines with J gene TRBJ2-5; D gene ambiguous. The CDR3 has 13 amino acids. Trimming shortened V by 5 bases and J by 0 bases, and 7 bases separated the two germline ends. The germline CDR1 and CDR2 sequences are MNHEY and SMNVEV (reference sequence). The CDR3 spells CASSPMYQETQYF. CDR3 in DNA: TGTGCCAGCAGTCCTATGTACCAAGAGACCCAGTACTTC.

The gene calls are TRBV5-1 and TRBJ2-2, with 9 bases matching TRBD2. The germline gives CDR1 SGHRS, CDR2 YFSETQ. Trimming took 3 bases from V and 3 from J; bases not matched to a gene: 6. The CDR3 has 16 amino acids. The CDR3 loop is CASSSPSGEDTGELFF. The CDR3, as DNA: TGCGCCAGCAGCTCCCCTAGCGGGGAGGACACCGGGGAGCTGTTTTTT.

In its sample, this clonotype was seen a few times. The chain combines TRBV6-5 with TRBJ2-1; 10 bases are shared with TRBD1. The length of the CDR3 is 16 residues. Trimming took 5 bases from V and 7 from J; bases not matched to a gene: 11. Germline V gene sequence: CDR1 MNHEY, CDR2 SVGAGI. The CDR3 coding sequence is TGTGCCAGCAGTCGTGACAGGGGGCCGCCAGAAAATGAGCAGTTCTTC. This encodes CASSRDRGPPENEQFF.

The CDR3 DNA is TGTGCCAGCAGTTTCGGGGGCGGACACTCCTACAATGAGCAGTTCTTC. Encoded protein: CASSFGGGHSYNEQFF. The chain employs TRBV12-3 or TRBV12-4 and TRBJ2-1, with D perhaps being TRBD1 or TRBD2 (6 bases each). V shed 3 bases and J shed 0 bases, with 12 bases lying between them. This CDR3 is 16 amino acids long.

The sample holds many counts of this clonotype. The chain carries TRBV7-6 and TRBJ2-1, with 10 bases lining up with TRBD2. CDR3 length: 14 amino acids. Trimming removed 5 bases from V and 6 bases from J; junction bases left unmatched: 4. In germline, CDR1 is SGHVS, CDR2 FNYEAQ. The DNA of the CDR3 is TGTGCCAGCAGCCCCCGACTAGCGGGCAATGAGCAGTTCTTC. This encodes CASSPRLAGNEQFF.

This clonotype has only a few counts. The rearrangement joins TRBV18 to TRBJ1-1; TRBD1 matches 9 bases. Germline V lookup: CDR1 KGHSH, CDR2 LQKENI. The CDR3 totals 17 residues. J was trimmed by 2 bases and V by 5 bases; bases with no gene match: 12. This CDR3 reads CASSSVNRGLGNTEAFF. Written as DNA, the CDR3 is TGTGCCAGCTCATCAGTTAACAGGGGGCTGGGAAACACTGAAGCTTTCTTT.

The V and J genes are TRBV4-3 and TRBJ2-2, with 8 bases fitting TRBD2. The V segment lost 1 base and the J segment 4 bases; nucleotides outside the gene matches: 8. This CDR3 has 17 amino acids. The V gene's germline CDR1 is LGHNA and CDR2 YSLEER. CDR3 protein: CASSQGGLAGSTGELFF. DNA of the CDR3: TGCGCCAGCAGCCAAGGAGGGCTAGCGGGTTCCACCGGGGAGCTGTTTTTT.

This clonotype has more than one count but fewer than ten. The J gene is TRBJ1-1, the V gene TRBV10-2; D perhaps matches TRBD1 (6 bases). CDR3 length equals 14 residues. Trimming shortened V by 3 bases and J by 6 bases, and 14 bases separated the two germline ends. The germline CDR1 and CDR2 sequences are WSHSY and SAAADI. DNA for the CDR3: TGCGCCAGCAGTGAAGGGGGAGGCGTTGCTGAAGCTTTCTTT. Translating it yields CASSEGGGVAEAFF.

The J gene is TRBJ1-1, the V gene TRBV12-3 or TRBV12-4, with D possibly matching TRBD1 (5 bases). V lost 5 bases and J 1 base, leaving 14 bases between the germline ends. The length of the CDR3 is 15 residues. Here the CDR3 DNA reads TGTGCCAGCAGTGCGCCGGGACTGTGGAACACTGAAGCTTTCTTT. Its translation: CASSAPGLWNTEAFF.

This clonotype came up once. This chain connects TRBV12-3 or TRBV12-4 to TRBJ1-1; possible D gene TRBD1, 5 bases. CDR3 length equals 13 residues. Trimming pared 4 bases from V and 4 bases from J, leaving 10 bases between. CDR3 in amino acids: CASSSSGTTEAFF. CDR3 DNA sequence: TGTGCCAGCAGTTCCTCAGGGACCACTGAAGCTTTCTTT.

Many counts were recorded for this clonotype. V gene TRBV29-1 combines with J gene TRBJ1-2; possibly TRBD1 for D (6 bases). Germline values: CDR1 SQVTM, CDR2 ANQGSEA. V was clipped by 7 bases and J by 3 bases, with 15 bases between them. The CDR3 has 13 residues. The CDR3 reads CSAGTGIHYGYTF. DNA of the CDR3: TGCAGCGCTGGAACAGGGATTCACTATGGCTACACCTTC.

This clonotype was picked up a small number of times. The CDR3 bases are TGTGCCAGCAGCTTCGAAGGGCGGGAGACCCAGTACTTC. Protein: CASSFEGRETQYF. The J gene is TRBJ2-5, the V gene TRBV7-9; D gene ambiguous. V was trimmed by 3 bases and J by 5 bases, leaving 10 bases between them. This CDR3 spans 13 amino acids. CDR1 is SEHNR, CDR2 FQNEAQ, per germline (reference sequence).

Here the CDR3 reads CASSLYWERDTQYF. CDR3 bases: TGTGCCAGCAGCTTATACTGGGAGAGGGATACGCAGTATTTT. The chain joins TRBV7-8 to TRBJ2-3; D may be TRBD2 (5 bases). CDR3 length equals 14 residues. V dropped 2 bases and J dropped 6 bases, with 12 bases sitting between them. Germline V gene lookup returns CDR1 SGHVS and CDR2 FQNEAQ.

This clonotype was counted between two and nine times. This chain joins TRBV12-5 and TRBJ2-1; D is unresolved. This CDR3 is 14 amino acids long. The germline gives CDR1 LGHNT, CDR2 FRNRAP. The ends were cut back, 0 bases at V and 4 bases at J, with 7 bases in the middle. In DNA, the CDR3 is TGTGCTAGTGGTTTGGTAAAGTTTTACAATGAGCAGTTCTTC. The encoded protein is CASGLVKFYNEQFF.

This clonotype was detected a few times. The V gene is TRBV9, the J gene TRBJ2-7, with 8 bases identical to TRBD2. The CDR3 extends over 14 amino acids. Germline V gene data show CDR1 as SGDLS and CDR2 as YYNGEE. The junction had 6 bases not matched to a gene; V was cut back by 4 bases and J by 3 bases. The CDR3 DNA is TGTGCCAGCAGCTTAACGGGGGGGATCTACGAGCAGTACTTC. Translated: CASSLTGGIYEQYF.

This rearrangement joins TRBV5-1 to TRBJ2-1; 12 positions match TRBD1. CDR1 and CDR2 from the germline V gene are SGHRS and YFSETQ. The V segment lost 1 base and the J segment 8 bases; nucleotides outside the gene matches: 10. The CDR3 totals 17 residues. CDR3: CASSLFAGTGGIDEQFF. The CDR3 nucleotides read TGCGCCAGCAGCTTGTTTGCCGGGACAGGGGGCATCGATGAGCAGTTCTTC. Together with reference TRBV5-1 and TRBJ2-1, the CDR3 gives the full variable domain: KAGVTQTPRYLIKTRGQQVTLSCSPISGHRSVSWYQQTPGQGLQFLFEYFSETQRNKGNFPGRFSGRQFSNSRSEMNVSTLELGDSALYLCASSLFAGTGGIDEQFFGPGTRLTVL.

The V and J genes are TRBV12-3 or TRBV12-4 and TRBJ1-2, with D uncertain. The CDR3 has 12 residues. V gave up 3 bases and J gave up 6 bases, with 8 bases separating them. The CDR3 reads CASSFGVDGYTF. The CDR3 DNA sequence: TGTGCCAGCAGTTTTGGAGTCGATGGCTACACCTTC.

This clonotype was found a few times. This chain uses TRBV19 with TRBJ2-7; TRBD1 agrees at 7 bases. The germline V gene encodes CDR1 LNHDA and CDR2 SQIVND (reference sequence). The CDR3 contains 16 residues. After removal of 5 bases from V and 3 bases from J, the junction contained 13 bases not matched to a gene. CDR3 bases: TGTGCCAGTAGTGAGTTAGGTCAGGGGGTTGGCTACGAGCAGTACTTC. It codes for CASSELGQGVGYEQYF.

J is TRBJ2-6 and V is TRBV3-2. TRBV3-2 is described as a pseudogene. This CDR3 has 16 residues. As DNA, the CDR3 is TGTGCCAGCAGCCAAGAAGCGCGATCTGGGGCCAACGTCCTGACTTTC. Protein: CASSQEARSGANVLTF.

The chain carries TRBV7-2 and TRBJ2-1; 10 nucleotides align to TRBD2. Looked up from germline, CDR1 is SGHTA and CDR2 is FQGNSA. This CDR3 comprises 17 residues. V was pared by 7 bases and J by 8 bases, with 17 bases of the junction left unmatched. CDR3 DNA sequence: TGTGCCAGCACCCCTGAGCCCGCCGGGACTAGCGTCGATGAGCAGTTCTTC. This codes for CASTPEPAGTSVDEQFF. Full variable domain (remainder filled in from reference TRBV7-2 and TRBJ2-1): GAGVSQSPSNKVTEKGKDVELRCDPISGHTALYWYRQSLGQGLEFLIYFQGNSAPDKSGLPSDRFSAERTGGSVSTLTIQRTQQEDSAVYLCASTPEPAGTSVDEQFFGPGTRLTVL.

This chain uses TRBV10-3 with TRBJ1-1; weak D call: TRBD1 (5 bases). Germline V gene data show CDR1 as ENHRY and CDR2 as SYGVKD. Trimming pared 3 bases from V and 1 base from J, leaving 12 bases between. This CDR3 region has 15 residues. This chain's CDR3 is CAISEREGRNTEAFF. In nucleotides, the CDR3 is TGTGCCATCAGTGAACGGGAGGGGCGGAACACTGAAGCTTTCTTT.

The J gene is TRBJ2-1, the V gene TRBV27; the match to TRBD2 covers 12 bases. Germline V gives CDR1 MNHEY, CDR2 SMNVEV (reference sequence). This CDR3 comprises 16 residues. V was pared by 5 bases and J by 6 bases, with 8 bases of the junction left unmatched. Here the CDR3 DNA reads TGTGCCAGCAGTCCCCACGCGGGACTAGCGGGCAATGAGCAGTTCTTC. This sequence encodes CASSPHAGLAGNEQFF.

Only a few counts were recorded for this clonotype. The chain couples TRBV5-6 to TRBJ1-1; D may be TRBD1 (5 bases). CDR1 is SGHDT and CDR2 is YYEEEE in the germline V gene. The CDR3 extends over 14 amino acids. V was trimmed by 3 bases and J by 4 bases, leaving 13 bases between them. DNA of the CDR3: TGTGCCAGCAGCTCCCCTGGGGCAGTCACTGAAGCTTTCTTT. It specifies CASSSPGAVTEAFF.

The chain is built from TRBV7-8 and TRBJ2-1; 10 bases line up with TRBD1. The CDR3 has 15 amino acids. The V gene end was trimmed by 3 bases and the J gene end by 6 bases; junction bases not matched to a gene: 5. Germline CDR1 and CDR2: SGHVS and FQNEAQ. In nucleotides, the CDR3 is TGTGCCAGCAGCTTCGGGACAGGGGCCGGCAATGAGCAGTTCTTC. This gives the protein CASSFGTGAGNEQFF.

The rearrangement uses TRBV9 and TRBJ1-6, with D possibly being TRBD1 (6 bases). Germline assignment: CDR1 SGDLS and CDR2 YYNGEE. The V and J ends lost 3 bases and 11 bases respectively, with 21 bases between them. This CDR3 spans 16 amino acids. CDR3 amino acids: CASSAPLQGKGAPLHF. CDR3 coding DNA: TGTGCCAGCAGCGCCCCGTTACAGGGAAAGGGAGCACCCCTCCACTTT.

This clonotype was picked up a small number of times. The chain has TRBV28 and TRBJ2-3, with 7 positions matching TRBD2. After removal of 7 bases from V and 6 bases from J, the junction contained 10 bases not matched to a gene. Germline V CDR1 and CDR2: MDHEN, SYDVKM. The CDR3 length is 14 residues. The CDR3 DNA sequence: TGTGCCAGCACCCTCGGGGGGTGGGGTGATACGCAGTATTTT. This encodes CASTLGGWGDTQYF.

This clonotype turned up a few times. The chain recombines TRBV7-9 with TRBJ2-2; D not certain. V was clipped by 2 bases and J by 0 bases, with 10 bases between them. The CDR3 loop spans 16 amino acids. Germline CDR1 and CDR2: SEHNR and FQNEAQ (reference sequence). The CDR3 is CASSLNAASNTGELFF. The CDR3 region has the DNA TGTGCCAGCAGCTTAAATGCGGCCTCGAACACCGGGGAGCTGTTTTTT.

This clonotype was seen only a few times. CDR3 residues: CASSAGSHNEQFF. The CDR3 DNA reads as TGTGCCAGCAGTGCGGGCAGCCACAATGAGCAGTTCTTC. The chain recombines TRBV6-5 with TRBJ2-1, with D possibly being TRBD2 (5 bases). The CDR3 contains 13 residues. Germline values: CDR1 MNHEY, CDR2 SVGAGI. The V and J ends lost 5 bases and 5 bases respectively, with 10 bases between them.

A few counts support this clonotype. The V call is TRBV3-1, the J call TRBJ2-3, with 15 nucleotides matching TRBD2. The CDR3 extends over 17 amino acids. Germline CDR1 and CDR2: LGHDT and YNNKEL (reference sequence). V was pared by 2 bases and J by 5 bases, with 5 bases of the junction left unmatched. The CDR3 protein is CASSQPRTSGRGDTQYF. Written as DNA, the CDR3 is TGTGCCAGCAGCCAACCAAGGACTAGCGGGAGGGGAGATACGCAGTATTTT.

This clonotype was seen more than once but under ten times. The chain joins TRBV4-1 to TRBJ2-7, with unresolved D. The CDR3 has 15 amino acids. V was shortened by 1 base and J by 0 bases, with 10 bases between the two germline ends. Germline CDR1 is MGHRA and CDR2 is YSYEKL. In DNA, the CDR3 is TGCGCCAGCAGCCAAGTAGGAATTACCTCCTACGAGCAGTACTTC. Translated: CASSQVGITSYEQYF.

This clonotype has at least ten counts. This sequence joins TRBV11-3 and TRBJ2-3; D is perhaps TRBD1 or TRBD2 (5 bases each). The CDR3 is made up of 14 amino acids. CDR1 and CDR2 (germline): SGHNT, YENEEA. V was shortened by 4 bases and J by 6 bases, with 14 bases between the two germline ends. The CDR3 DNA is TGTGCCAGCAGCTCCCCTAGCAGGGCCGATACGCAGTATTTT. Translation gives CASSSPSRADTQYF.